A selection of T cell receptor beta chains follows, all from one sample in a study of cytomegalovirus exposure and HLA in healthy donors. Clones were read by immunoSEQ multiplex PCR, and TCRdb kept only the in-frame ones, dropping some. Of 150,000 to 180,000 clones listed, around 88% were seen once; the top ten hold 20% to 25%. Sequenced input: PBMCs. These receptors were taken from a man between 18 and 35 years old in good health and CMV-seropositive. CDR3s include the opening cysteine and the closing phenylalanine or tryptophan. The order of the fields is V gene, clone size, D gene, J gene, CDR3 DNA, CDR3 protein. D genes are given only for firm matches. Rows give clone size only sometimes, using once, few, many, or a class for an expanded clone.

>TRBV27|NA|NA|TRBJ2-2
TGTGCCAGCAGTTTAAGAGTCGGCCAGGCCGCCACCGGGGAGCTGTTTTTT
CASSLRVGQAATGELFF
>TRBV5-1|NA|NA|TRBJ1-5
TGCGCCAGCAGCCCCGGCGGGGCGGGAGAAAATCAGCCCCAGCATTTT
CASSPGGAGENQPQHF
>TRBV20-1|NA|TRBD2|TRBJ2-3
TGCAGTGCGCTGACTAGCGGGGATTCGTATTTT
CSALTSGDSYF
>TRBV4-1|NA|NA|TRBJ2-7
TGCGCCAGCAGCCAAGTTGGGGGCCGGCTCTACGAGCAGTACTTC
CASSQVGGRLYEQYF
>TRBV10-3|NA|TRBD1|TRBJ1-1
TGTGCCATCAGTGCTACAGGGGGCACTTGGACTGAAGCTTTCTTT
CAISATGGTWTEAFF
>TRBV5-1|NA|TRBD1|TRBJ2-1
TGCGCCAGCAGCCCGGAACGAGGGACAGAATTACTCAATGAGCAGTTCTTC
CASSPERGTELLNEQFF
>TRBV7-2|NA|TRBD1|TRBJ1-1
TGTGCCAGCAGCACGCTCGACAGGGAACGGAATGAAGCTTTCTTT
CASSTLDRERNEAFF
>TRBV10-3|NA|NA|TRBJ2-7
TGTGCCATTTCGAAAACCGGGGAGGAGCAGTACTTC
CAISKTGEEQYF
>TRBV6-1|NA|NA|TRBJ2-7
TGTGCCAGCAGACAGACACTCTACGAGCAGTACTTC
CASRQTLYEQYF
>TRBV6-5|NA|TRBD1|TRBJ2-7
TGTGCCAGCAGTTACGGACAGGGGGCGGGGGAGCAGTACTTC
CASSYGQGAGEQYF
>TRBV2|NA|TRBD2|TRBJ2-3
TGTGCCAGCAGTGAGGTAGCGGGGGGCCCCCAAGATACGCAGTATTTT
CASSEVAGGPQDTQYF
>TRBV12-5|NA|TRBD1|TRBJ1-3
TGTGCTAGTGGTTTGGTACCACGATGGCAGGGGGCCTCTGGAAACACCATATATTTT
CASGLVPRWQGASGNTIYF
>TRBV4-3|NA|TRBD2|TRBJ2-4
TGCGCCAGCAGCCAAGATTTTCGGACTAGCGGGAGAAACATTCAGTACTTC
CASSQDFRTSGRNIQYF
>TRBV7-2|NA|TRBD1|TRBJ1-1
TGTGCCAGCAGCTCGCCGGGACAGCAGAACACTGAAGCTTTCTTT
CASSSPGQQNTEAFF
>TRBV4-3|NA|TRBD1|TRBJ1-1
TGCGCCAGCAGCCAAGCGACAGGGCGGTTTGCTTTCTTT
CASSQATGRFAFF
>TRBV4-1|once|NA|TRBJ1-2
TGCGCCAGCAGCCAAGTACTAGACCGGGGAAAGAACTATGGCTACACCTTC
CASSQVLDRGKNYGYTF
>TRBV6-5|NA|TRBD1|TRBJ1-2
TGTGCCAGCCGTACGACAGGGACTAACTATGGCTACACCTTC
CASRTTGTNYGYTF
>TRBV27|NA|TRBD2|TRBJ2-3
TGTGCCAGCAGTTTACTCGGGACTAGCGGGGCGGGTACGCAGTATTTT
CASSLLGTSGAGTQYF
>TRBV18|few|TRBD1|TRBJ1-2
TGTGCCAGCTCTCCGACAGGGGATGGCTACACCTTC
CASSPTGDGYTF
>TRBV25-1|NA|TRBD2|TRBJ2-7
TGTGCCAGCAGTGAGGGACTAGCGGGGTCGTACGAGCAGTACTTC
CASSEGLAGSYEQYF
>TRBV18|few|NA|TRBJ1-3
TGTGCCAGCTCACCTAACACAGTCCTTTCTGGAAACACCATATATTTT
CASSPNTVLSGNTIYF
>TRBV6-6|once|NA|TRBJ2-7
TGTGCCAGCAGTGGGACGGTACTAGCTCTGGGCGAGCAGTACTTC
CASSGTVLALGEQYF
>TRBV9|NA|NA|TRBJ2-1
TGTGCCAGCAGCGGGGACTTGGGGTACAATGAGCAGTTCTTC
CASSGDLGYNEQFF
>TRBV29-1|NA|NA|TRBJ2-1
TGCAGCGTTGATTCGGGCTACAATGAGCAGTTCTTC
CSVDSGYNEQFF
>TRBV4-1|NA|NA|TRBJ2-2
TGCGCCAGCAGCCAAGATAGGGTCCCCCGGGACGGGGAGCTGTTTTTT
CASSQDRVPRDGELFF
>TRBV19|few|TRBD1|TRBJ2-7
TGTGCCAGTAGGGGGGACAGGGGCGACGAGCAGTACTTC
CASRGDRGDEQYF
>TRBV7-9|once|TRBD2|TRBJ2-1
TGTGCCTGGGGGACTAGCGGGCCCTACAATGAGCAGTTCTTC
CAWGTSGPYNEQFF
>TRBV5-6|NA|NA|TRBJ2-1
TGTGCCAGCAGCTTCTACCAGACAGCAAACAATGAGCAGTTCTTC
CASSFYQTANNEQFF
>TRBV13|NA|TRBD2|TRBJ2-6
TGTGCCAGCAGCCCTTTACCACTAGCGGGAGGGCCGCCTGGGGCCAACGTCCTGACTTTC
CASSPLPLAGGPPGANVLTF
>TRBV5-1|NA|NA|TRBJ1-1
TGCGCCAGCAGCTTGTTTGTCGGGAACACTGAAGCTTTCTTT
CASSLFVGNTEAFF
>TRBV27|NA|TRBD2|TRBJ2-7
TGTGCCAGCAGTTTACTGGGGGGCGGGCGCGGGAGGGCCCTTCCCTACTCCTACGAGCAGTACTTC
CASSLLGGGRGRALPYSYEQYF
>TRBV9|NA|TRBD1|TRBJ2-3
TGTGCCAGCAGCGTAACCGGACAGGGCACAGATACGCAGTATTTT
CASSVTGQGTDTQYF
>TRBV7-4|NA|TRBD1|TRBJ2-5
TGTGCCAGCACCGGACAGGGGGAGAGGGGAGAGACCCAGTACTTC
CASTGQGERGETQYF
>TRBV5-1|NA|TRBD2|TRBJ2-1
TGCGCCAGCAGCTTGACCAGCGGGAGCCATGAGCAGTTCTTC
CASSLTSGSHEQFF
>TRBV9|NA|NA|TRBJ2-2
TGTGCCAGCAGCGTAGCCGGGGACACCGGGGAGCTGTTTTTT
CASSVAGDTGELFF
>TRBV6-5|NA|NA|TRBJ2-4
TGTGCCAGCAGCACGAGTGGGCACAAAAACATTCAGTACTTC
CASSTSGHKNIQYF
>TRBV5-1|NA|NA|TRBJ2-7
TGCGCCAGCAGCTTGTTGGACAGTGGCTACGAGCAGTACTTC
CASSLLDSGYEQYF
>TRBV9|NA|NA|TRBJ2-2
TGTGCCAGCAGCCATACAGGGAACACCGGGGAGCTGTTTTTT
CASSHTGNTGELFF
>TRBV6-5|NA|TRBD2|TRBJ2-7
TGTGCCAGCAGTTTCTCCGGGACTAGCGGGTCCTACGAGCAGTACTTC
CASSFSGTSGSYEQYF
>TRBV30|NA|NA|TRBJ1-1
TGTGCCTGGAGTGTACGCGGGGGGGAAGCTTTCTTT
CAWSVRGGEAFF
>TRBV5-6|NA|TRBD1|TRBJ2-5
TGTGCCAGCAGCGCACCGGGACAGACGTACCAAGAGACCCAGTACTTC
CASSAPGQTYQETQYF
>TRBV6-5|NA|NA|TRBJ2-7
TGTGCCAGCAGTTACCCCAGTTCTCGCGAGCAGTACTTC
CASSYPSSREQYF
>TRBV5-8|NA|NA|TRBJ2-7
TGTGCCAGCAGCTTCGGGGGCGGGGGCGAGCAGTACTTC
CASSFGGGGEQYF
>TRBV27|NA|NA|TRBJ1-1
TGTGCCAGCAGTTTGGGGGGTGGCACTGAAGCTTTCTTT
CASSLGGGTEAFF
>TRBV10-3|NA|NA|TRBJ1-1
TGTGCCATCGGGGGGTGGAACACTGAAGCTTTCTTT
CAIGGWNTEAFF
>TRBV6-1|NA|TRBD1|TRBJ2-2
TGTGCCAGCAGGGGACAGGCTCTGAACGGGGAGCTGTTTTTT
CASRGQALNGELFF
>TRBV7-3|NA|TRBD2|TRBJ2-3
TGTGCCAGCAGCCCCAATGGCGGACTAGCGGGTACAGATACGCAGTATTTT
CASSPNGGLAGTDTQYF
>TRBV11-2|NA|NA|TRBJ1-1
TGTGCCAGCAGCATGGGACAGAACACTGAAGCTTTCTTT
CASSMGQNTEAFF
>TRBV6-5|NA|TRBD2|TRBJ2-5
TGTGCCAGCAGTTACTCCGGGGGGACCCAAGAGACCCAGTACTTC
CASSYSGGTQETQYF
>TRBV7-2|NA|NA|TRBJ1-1
TGTGCCAGCAGCCTGCTGGGAGCAGGCGGGAACACTGAAGCTTTCTTT
CASSLLGAGGNTEAFF
>TRBV7-8|NA|NA|TRBJ1-1
TGTGCCAGCAGCTTCGGGTCGGATGCTGAAGCTTTCTTT
CASSFGSDAEAFF
>TRBV29-1|NA|TRBD2|TRBJ2-7
TGCAGCGCTAGCGGAGGGGCGAGGAACGAGCAGTACTTC
CSASGGARNEQYF
>TRBV6-5|NA|NA|TRBJ1-2
TGTGCCAGCAGTCCCAGGGGTTATGGCTACACCTTC
CASSPRGYGYTF
>TRBV12-5|NA|TRBD1|TRBJ2-7
TGTGCTAGTGGTTGGTCCGGGACAGGTTCCTACGAGCAGTACTTC
CASGWSGTGSYEQYF